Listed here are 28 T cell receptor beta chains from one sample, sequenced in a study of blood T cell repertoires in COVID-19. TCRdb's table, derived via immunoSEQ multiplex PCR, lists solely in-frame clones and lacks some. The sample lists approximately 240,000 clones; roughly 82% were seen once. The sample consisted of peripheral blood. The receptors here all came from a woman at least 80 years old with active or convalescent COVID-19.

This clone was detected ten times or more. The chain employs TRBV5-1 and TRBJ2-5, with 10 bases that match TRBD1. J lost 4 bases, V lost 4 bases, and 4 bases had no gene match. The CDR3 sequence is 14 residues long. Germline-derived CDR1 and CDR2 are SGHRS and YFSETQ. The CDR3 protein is CASSPGTGVETQYF. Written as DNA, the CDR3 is TGCGCCAGCAGCCCCGGGACAGGGGTAGAGACCCAGTACTTC.

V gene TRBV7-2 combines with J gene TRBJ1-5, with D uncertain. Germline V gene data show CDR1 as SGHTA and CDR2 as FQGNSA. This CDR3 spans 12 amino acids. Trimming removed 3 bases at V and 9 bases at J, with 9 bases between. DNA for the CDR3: TGTGCCAGCAGCTTGATTAGTGGGCCCCAGCATTTT. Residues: CASSLISGPQHF. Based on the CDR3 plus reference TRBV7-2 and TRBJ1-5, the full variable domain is GAGVSQSPSNKVTEKGKDVELRCDPISGHTALYWYRQSLGQGLEFLIYFQGNSAPDKSGLPSDRFSAERTGGSVSTLTIQRTQQEDSAVYLCASSLISGPQHFGDGTRLSIL.

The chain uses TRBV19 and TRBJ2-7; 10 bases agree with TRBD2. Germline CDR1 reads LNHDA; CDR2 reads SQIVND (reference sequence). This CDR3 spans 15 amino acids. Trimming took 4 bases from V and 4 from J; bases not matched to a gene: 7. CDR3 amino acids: CASSTSGGHGYEQYF. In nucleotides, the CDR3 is TGTGCCAGTAGTACTAGCGGGGGCCACGGTTACGAGCAGTACTTC.

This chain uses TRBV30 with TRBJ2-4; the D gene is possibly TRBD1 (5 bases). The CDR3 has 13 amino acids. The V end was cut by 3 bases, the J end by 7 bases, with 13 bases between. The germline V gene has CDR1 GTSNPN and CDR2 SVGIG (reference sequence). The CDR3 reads CAWRAQGSNIQYF. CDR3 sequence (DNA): TGTGCCTGGAGAGCGCAGGGAAGCAACATTCAGTACTTC.

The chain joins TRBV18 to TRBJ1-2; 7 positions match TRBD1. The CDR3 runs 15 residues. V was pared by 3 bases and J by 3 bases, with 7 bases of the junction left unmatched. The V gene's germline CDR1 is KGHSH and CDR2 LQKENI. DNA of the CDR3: TGTGCCAGCTCACCCACCGGGACAGTTGACTATGGCTACACCTTC. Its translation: CASSPTGTVDYGYTF.

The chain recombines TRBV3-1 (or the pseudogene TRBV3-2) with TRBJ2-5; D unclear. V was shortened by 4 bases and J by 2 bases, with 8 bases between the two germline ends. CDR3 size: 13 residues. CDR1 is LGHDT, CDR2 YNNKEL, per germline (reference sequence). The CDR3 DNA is TGTGCCAGCAGCCCCGTATTACAAGAGACCCAGTACTTC. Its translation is CASSPVLQETQYF.

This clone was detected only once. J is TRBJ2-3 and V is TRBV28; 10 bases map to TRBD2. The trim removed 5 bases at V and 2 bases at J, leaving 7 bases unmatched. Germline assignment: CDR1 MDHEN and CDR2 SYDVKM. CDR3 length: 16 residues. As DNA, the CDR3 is TGTGCCAGCAGTCAACCAGCGGGAGGGTTCACAGATACGCAGTATTTT. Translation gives CASSQPAGGFTDTQYF.

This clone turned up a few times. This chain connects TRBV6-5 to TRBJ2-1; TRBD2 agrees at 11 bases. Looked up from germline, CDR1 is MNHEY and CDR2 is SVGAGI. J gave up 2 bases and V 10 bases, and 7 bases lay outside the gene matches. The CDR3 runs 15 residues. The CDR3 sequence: CATAGLAGPYNEQFF. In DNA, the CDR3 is TGTGCCACCGCCGGACTAGCGGGTCCCTACAATGAGCAGTTCTTC.

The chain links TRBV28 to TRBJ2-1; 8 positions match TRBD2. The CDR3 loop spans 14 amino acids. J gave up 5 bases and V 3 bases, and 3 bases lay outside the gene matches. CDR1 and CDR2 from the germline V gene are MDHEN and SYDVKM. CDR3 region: CASSFIAGNNEQFF. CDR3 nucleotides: TGTGCCAGCAGTTTCATAGCGGGAAACAATGAGCAGTTCTTC.

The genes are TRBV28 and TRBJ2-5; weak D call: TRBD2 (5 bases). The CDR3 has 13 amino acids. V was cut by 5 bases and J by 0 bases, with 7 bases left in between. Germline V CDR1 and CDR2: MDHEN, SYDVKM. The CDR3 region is CASSPGYQETQYF. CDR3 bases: TGTGCCAGCAGTCCGGGGTACCAAGAGACCCAGTACTTC.

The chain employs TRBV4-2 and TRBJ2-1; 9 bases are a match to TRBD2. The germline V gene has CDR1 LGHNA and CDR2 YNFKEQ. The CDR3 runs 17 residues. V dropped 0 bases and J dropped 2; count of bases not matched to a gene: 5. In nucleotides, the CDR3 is TGTGCCAGCAGCCAAGACTCGGCTAGCGGGGCCTACAATGAGCAGTTCTTC. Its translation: CASSQDSASGAYNEQFF.

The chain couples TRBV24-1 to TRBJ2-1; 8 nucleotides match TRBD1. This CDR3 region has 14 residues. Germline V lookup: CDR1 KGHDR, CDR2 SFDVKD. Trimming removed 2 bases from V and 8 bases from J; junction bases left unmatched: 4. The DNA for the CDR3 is TGTGCCACCAGTGATTATCAGGGGGCGGATGAGCAGTTCTTC. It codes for CATSDYQGADEQFF.

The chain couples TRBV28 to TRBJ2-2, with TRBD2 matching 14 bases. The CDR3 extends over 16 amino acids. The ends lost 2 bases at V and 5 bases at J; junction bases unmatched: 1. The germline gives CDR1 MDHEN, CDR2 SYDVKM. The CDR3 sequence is CASSLGLAGGTGELFF. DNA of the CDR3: TGTGCCAGCAGTTTAGGACTAGCGGGGGGAACCGGGGAGCTGTTTTTT.

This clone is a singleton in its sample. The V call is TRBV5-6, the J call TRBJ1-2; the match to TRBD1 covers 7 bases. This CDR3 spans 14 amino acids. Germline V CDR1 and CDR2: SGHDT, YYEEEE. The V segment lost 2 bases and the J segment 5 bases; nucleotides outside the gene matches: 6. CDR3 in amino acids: CASSLGGEGYGYTF. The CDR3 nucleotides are TGTGCCAGCAGCTTAGGGGGCGAGGGGTATGGCTACACCTTC.

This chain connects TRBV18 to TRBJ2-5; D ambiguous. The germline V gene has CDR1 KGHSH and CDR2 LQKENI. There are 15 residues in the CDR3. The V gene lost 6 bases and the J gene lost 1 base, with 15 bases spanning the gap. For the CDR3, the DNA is TGTGCCAGCTCTCCAGTCCTTCCGGGCCAAGAGACCCAGTACTTC. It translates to CASSPVLPGQETQYF.

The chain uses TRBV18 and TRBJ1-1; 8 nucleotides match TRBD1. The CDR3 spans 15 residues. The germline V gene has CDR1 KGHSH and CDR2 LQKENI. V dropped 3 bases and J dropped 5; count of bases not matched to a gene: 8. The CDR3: CASSPMTGAGTEAFF. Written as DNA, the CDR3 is TGTGCCAGCTCACCGATGACAGGGGCGGGAACTGAAGCTTTCTTT.

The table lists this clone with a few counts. CDR3: CASKDSGGYYGYTF. CDR3 bases: TGTGCCAGCAAAGATTCGGGGGGGTACTATGGCTACACCTTC. The V gene is TRBV6-5, the J gene TRBJ1-2, with a tentative D call TRBD1 (5 bases). The CDR3 runs 14 residues. In germline, CDR1 is MNHEY, CDR2 SVGAGI. Trimming removed 7 bases from V and 3 bases from J, with 15 bases in between.

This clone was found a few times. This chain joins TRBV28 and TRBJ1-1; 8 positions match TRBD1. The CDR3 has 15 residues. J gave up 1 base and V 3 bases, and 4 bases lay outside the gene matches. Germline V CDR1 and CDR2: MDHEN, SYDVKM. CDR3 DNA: TGTGCCAGCAGTTTGAGGACAGGGCAGAACACTGAAGCTTTCTTT. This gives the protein CASSLRTGQNTEAFF. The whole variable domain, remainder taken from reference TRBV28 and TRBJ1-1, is DVKVTQSSRYLVKRTGEKVFLECVQDMDHENMFWYRQDPGLGLRLIYFSYDVKMKEKGDIPEGYSVSREKKERFSLILESASTNQTSMYLCASSLRTGQNTEAFFGQGTRLTVV.

The CDR3 is CASSQAGTGVGEQFF. As DNA, the CDR3 is TGTGCCAGCAGCCAAGCGGGGACAGGGGTAGGGGAGCAGTTCTTC. This sequence joins TRBV14 and TRBJ2-1; 10 nucleotides match TRBD1. This CDR3 comprises 15 residues. With 1 base clipped from V and 10 bases from J, the junction kept 7 bases outside the gene matches. Per germline, CDR1 SGHDN and CDR2 FVKESK.

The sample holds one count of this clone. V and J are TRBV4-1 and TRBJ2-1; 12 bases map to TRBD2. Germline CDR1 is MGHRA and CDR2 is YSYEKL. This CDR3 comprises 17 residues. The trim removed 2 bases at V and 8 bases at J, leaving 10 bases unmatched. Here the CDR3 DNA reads TGCGCCAGCAGCCAATCGGCAGCTAGCGGGGGGGCTCATGAGCAGTTCTTC. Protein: CASSQSAASGGAHEQFF.

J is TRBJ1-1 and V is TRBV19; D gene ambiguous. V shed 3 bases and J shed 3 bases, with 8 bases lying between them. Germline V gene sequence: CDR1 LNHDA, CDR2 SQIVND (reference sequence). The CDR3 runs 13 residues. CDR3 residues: CASSIEGYTEAFF. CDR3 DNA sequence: TGTGCCAGTAGTATTGAGGGATACACTGAAGCTTTCTTT.

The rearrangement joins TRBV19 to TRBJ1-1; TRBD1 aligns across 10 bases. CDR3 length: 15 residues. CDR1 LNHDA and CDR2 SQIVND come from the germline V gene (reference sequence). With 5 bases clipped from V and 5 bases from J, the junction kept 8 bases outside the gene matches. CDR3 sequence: CASSSPTGGGTEAFF. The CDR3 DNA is TGTGCCAGTAGTTCCCCGACAGGGGGCGGAACTGAAGCTTTCTTT.

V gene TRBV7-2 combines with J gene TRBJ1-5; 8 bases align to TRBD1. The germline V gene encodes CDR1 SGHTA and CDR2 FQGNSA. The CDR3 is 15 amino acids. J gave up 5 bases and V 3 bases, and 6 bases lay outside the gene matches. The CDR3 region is CASSFTGGTDQPQHF. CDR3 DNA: TGTGCCAGCAGCTTTACAGGGGGTACCGATCAGCCCCAGCATTTT.

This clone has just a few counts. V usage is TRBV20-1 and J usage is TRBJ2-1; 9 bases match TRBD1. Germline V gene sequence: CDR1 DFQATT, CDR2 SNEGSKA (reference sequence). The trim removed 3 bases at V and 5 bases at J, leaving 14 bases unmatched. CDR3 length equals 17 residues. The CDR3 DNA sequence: TGCAGTGCTAGTCTTTTTTGGTCGGGACAGGGTGACAATGAGCAGTTCTTC. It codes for CSASLFWSGQGDNEQFF.

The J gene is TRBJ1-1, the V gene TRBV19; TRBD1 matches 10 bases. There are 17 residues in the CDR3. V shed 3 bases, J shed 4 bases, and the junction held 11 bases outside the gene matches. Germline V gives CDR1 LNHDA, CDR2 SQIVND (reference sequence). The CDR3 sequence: CASSMAGTGAGSTEAFF. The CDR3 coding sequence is TGTGCCAGTAGTATGGCCGGGACAGGGGCGGGGAGCACTGAAGCTTTCTTT.

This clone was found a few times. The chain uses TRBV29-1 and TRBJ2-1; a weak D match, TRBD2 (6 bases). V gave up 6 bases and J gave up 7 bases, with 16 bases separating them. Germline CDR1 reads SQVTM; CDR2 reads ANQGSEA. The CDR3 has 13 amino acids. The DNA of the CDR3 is TGCAGCGTCCGGGACTTCCCTTTAAATGAGCAGTTCTTC. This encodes CSVRDFPLNEQFF.

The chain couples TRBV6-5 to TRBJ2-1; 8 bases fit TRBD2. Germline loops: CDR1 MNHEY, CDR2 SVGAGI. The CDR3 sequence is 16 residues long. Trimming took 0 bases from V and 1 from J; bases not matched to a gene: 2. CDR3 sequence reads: CASSYSLAESYNEQFF. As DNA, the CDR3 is TGTGCCAGCAGTTACTCACTAGCGGAATCCTACAATGAGCAGTTCTTC.

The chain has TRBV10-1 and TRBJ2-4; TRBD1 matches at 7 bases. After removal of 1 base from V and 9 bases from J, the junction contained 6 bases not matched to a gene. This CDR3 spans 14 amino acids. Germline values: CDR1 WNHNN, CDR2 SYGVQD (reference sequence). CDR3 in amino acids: CASSEYRDSGIQYF. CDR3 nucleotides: TGCGCCAGCAGTGAGTATCGGGACAGCGGCATTCAGTACTTC.